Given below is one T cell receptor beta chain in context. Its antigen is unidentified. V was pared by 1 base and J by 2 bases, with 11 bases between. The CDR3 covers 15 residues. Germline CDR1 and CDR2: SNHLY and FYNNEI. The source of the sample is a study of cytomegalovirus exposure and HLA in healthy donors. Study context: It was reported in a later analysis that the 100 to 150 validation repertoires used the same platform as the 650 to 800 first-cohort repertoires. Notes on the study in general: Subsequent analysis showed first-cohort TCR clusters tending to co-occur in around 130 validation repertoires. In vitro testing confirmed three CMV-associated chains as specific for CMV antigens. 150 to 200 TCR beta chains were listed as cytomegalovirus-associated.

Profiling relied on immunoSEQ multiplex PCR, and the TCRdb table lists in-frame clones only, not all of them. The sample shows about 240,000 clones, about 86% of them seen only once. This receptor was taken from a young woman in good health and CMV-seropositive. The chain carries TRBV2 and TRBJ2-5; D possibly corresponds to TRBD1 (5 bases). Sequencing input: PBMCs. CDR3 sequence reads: CASSEGWAGQETQYF. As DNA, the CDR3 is TGTGCCAGCAGTGAAGGGTGGGCAGGGCAAGAGACCCAGTACTTC.